Reported below is one T cell receptor (beta chain). The sample belongs to a study of blood T cells in healthy people across ages. V gave up 6 bases and J gave up 5 bases, with 14 bases separating them. The CDR3 has 13 amino acids. The germline V gene encodes CDR1 SNHLY and CDR2 FYNNEI. With a J-beta primer mix and a sample-barcoded 5' primer, a second PCR ran roughly 6 to 12 cycles. Every cDNA molecule carried a tag from a template-switch adaptor bearing 12 random nucleotides. Researchers report that each sample yielded at least 3 million CDR3-containing paired-end reads. TCRdb re-called the 5' RACE reads through MiXCR, storing one row per CDR3 protein. The table records about 630,000 distinct CDR3 sequences, under 25% of them present only once.

The sequencing sample was made of blood. This clonotype originated in a man in his 70s in good health. V is TRBV2 and J is TRBJ2-7; D might be TRBD2 (6 bases). The CDR3 DNA reads as TGTGCCAGCAGCGGGCTAGCGCAACACGAGCAGTACTTC. This gives the protein CASSGLAQHEQYF.